This TCR beta chain was found in a study of beta chain features in type 1 diabetes. Findings and caveats of the study: Among patients, naive, central memory and Treg TCRB repertoires appeared more similar than among healthy donors.

In the case of this clone: What it binds is not known.

V was clipped by 4 bases and J by 3 bases, with 19 bases between them. Germline CDR1 is KGHSH and CDR2 is LQKENI. The CDR3 is made up of 16 amino acids. Expressed TCRB transcripts were sequenced because the entire RNA isolate underwent reverse transcription. Deep immunoSEQ sequencing covered naive, central memory and regulatory T cell samples. Data came from immunoSEQ multiplex PCR; TCRdb stores just in-frame clones and leaves some out. Of roughly 300,000 clones in the sample, 7% to 9% were seen once. CD4+ cells of the naive, central memory, regulatory and stem cell-like memory types were sorted via CD45RO/CCR7/CD25/CD127/CD95/CD27.

This clonotype originated in a woman aged 18-29 years in good health. The source material was central memory CD4+ T cells from blood. The chain uses TRBV18 and TRBJ2-7; weak D call: TRBD1 (6 bases). The chain's CDR3 is CASSQGDTGPLYEQYF. CDR3 sequence (DNA): TGTGCCAGCTCACAGGGGGACACAGGCCCCCTCTACGAGCAGTACTTC.